This T cell receptor beta chain was recorded in a study of early T cells in non-severe SARS-CoV-2 infection. J gave up 3 bases and V 7 bases, and 4 bases lay outside the gene matches. CDR3 length: 14 residues. Germline values: CDR1 SQVTM, CDR2 ANQGSEA. TCRdb itself ran the 5' RACE reads through MiXCR, one entry per CDR3 protein. The repertoire holds 70,000 or so distinct CDR3 sequences, approximately 15% seen once, with around an eighth in the top ten. This clonotype came up a few times. This chain connects TRBV29-1 to TRBJ2-2, with 11 nucleotides matching TRBD1. The sample comprised whole blood. The origin of this receptor is an adult who was a healthcare worker with PCR-confirmed SARS-CoV-2 infection or an uninfected control (not recorded which). The CDR3 sequence is CSGGTGGHTGELFF. CDR3 nucleotides: TGCAGCGGGGGGACAGGGGGTCACACCGGGGAGCTGTTTTTT.